The sample holds many counts of the clone carrying this T cell receptor (beta chain). The target antigen is unknown. After removal of 0 bases from V and 7 bases from J, the junction contained 3 bases not matched to a gene. CDR1 is SGHRS, CDR2 YFSETQ, per germline. This CDR3 has 14 residues. This record belongs to a study of neurological immune-mediated disorders. Study findings and constraints: The most TCR clonal expansion was seen in HTLV-1-associated myelopathy, whereas the least was seen in multiple sclerosis, below the level in healthy controls.

TCRdb reprocessed the 5' RACE reads with MiXCR, giving one entry per CDR3 protein. The data hold more than 40,000 distinct CDR3 sequences, with about 2% observed a single time. The genes are TRBV5-1 and TRBJ2-2; 7 bases fit TRBD1. Sequencing input: PBMCs. This TCR derives from a woman aged 40 to 50 with multiple sclerosis. The CDR3 spells CASSLGQGDGELFF. The CDR3 DNA reads TGCGCCAGCAGCTTGGGACAGGGAGACGGGGAGCTGTTTTTT.